The source of this T cell receptor beta chain is a study of T cells in tuberculosis. Time point given: new active TB diagnosis, blood taken before or within 7 days of starting treatment. Method: immunoSEQ multiplex PCR; TCRdb's copy keeps in-frame clones and lacks some. The sample records 30,000 to 35,000 clones, around 90% being singletons. The source material was PBMCs, sampled at tuberculosis diagnosis. The origin of this receptor is an adult with tuberculosis.

CDR3 bases: TGTGCCAGCAGTTATAGGGGGACCGGCACAGATACGCAGTATTTT. Amino acids: CASSYRGTGTDTQYF. The gene calls are TRBV6-5 and TRBJ2-3, with D maybe TRBD1 (6 bases). This CDR3 is built from 15 residues. The V and J ends lost 3 bases and 1 base respectively, with 11 bases between them. The germline CDR1 and CDR2 sequences are MNHEY and SVGAGI.